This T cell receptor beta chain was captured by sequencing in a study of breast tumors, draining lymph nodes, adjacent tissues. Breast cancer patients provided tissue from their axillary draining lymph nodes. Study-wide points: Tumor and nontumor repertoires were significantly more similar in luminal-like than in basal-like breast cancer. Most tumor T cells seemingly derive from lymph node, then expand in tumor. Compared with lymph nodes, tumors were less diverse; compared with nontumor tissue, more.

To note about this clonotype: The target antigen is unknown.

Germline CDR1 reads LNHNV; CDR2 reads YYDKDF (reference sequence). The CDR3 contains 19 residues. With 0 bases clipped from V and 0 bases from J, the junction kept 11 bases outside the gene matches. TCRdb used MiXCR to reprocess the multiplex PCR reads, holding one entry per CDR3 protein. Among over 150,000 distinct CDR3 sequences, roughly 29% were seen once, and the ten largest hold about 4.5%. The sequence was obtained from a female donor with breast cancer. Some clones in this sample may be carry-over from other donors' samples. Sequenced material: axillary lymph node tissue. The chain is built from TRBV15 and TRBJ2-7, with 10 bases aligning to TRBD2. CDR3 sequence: CATSRDPGTSASSSYEQYF. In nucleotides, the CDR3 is TGTGCCACCAGCAGAGATCCCGGGACTAGCGCCAGCAGCTCCTACGAGCAGTACTTC.